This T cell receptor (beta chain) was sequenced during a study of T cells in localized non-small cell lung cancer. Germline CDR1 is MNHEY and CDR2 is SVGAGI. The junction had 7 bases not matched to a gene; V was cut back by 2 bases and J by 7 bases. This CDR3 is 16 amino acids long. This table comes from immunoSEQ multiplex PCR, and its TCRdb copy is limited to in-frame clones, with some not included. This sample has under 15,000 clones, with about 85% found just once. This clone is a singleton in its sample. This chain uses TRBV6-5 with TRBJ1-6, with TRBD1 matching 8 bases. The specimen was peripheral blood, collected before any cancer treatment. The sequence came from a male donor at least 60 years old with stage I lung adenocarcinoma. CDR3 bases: TGTGCCAGCAGTTACCAACCTACAGGGGGGAATTCACCCCTCCACTTT. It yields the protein CASSYQPTGGNSPLHF.